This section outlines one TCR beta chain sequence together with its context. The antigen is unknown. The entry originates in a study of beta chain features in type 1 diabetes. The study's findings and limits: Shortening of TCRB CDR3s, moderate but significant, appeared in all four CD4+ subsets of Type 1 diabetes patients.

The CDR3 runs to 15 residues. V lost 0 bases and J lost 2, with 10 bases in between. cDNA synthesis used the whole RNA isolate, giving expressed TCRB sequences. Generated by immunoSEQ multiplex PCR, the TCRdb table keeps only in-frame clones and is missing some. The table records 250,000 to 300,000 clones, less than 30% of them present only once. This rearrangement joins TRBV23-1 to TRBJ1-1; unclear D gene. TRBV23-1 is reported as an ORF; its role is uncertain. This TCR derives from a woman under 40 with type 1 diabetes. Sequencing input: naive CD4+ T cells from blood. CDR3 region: CASSQSRRFNTEAFF. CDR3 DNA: TGCGCCAGCAGTCAATCCCGGCGGTTTAACACTGAAGCTTTCTTT.